This TCR beta chain originates from a study of beta chain features in type 1 diabetes. The study, taken as a whole, reports: Patients' naive, central memory and regulatory TCRB repertoires appeared more alike than those of healthy donors. Type 1 diabetes patients showed a moderate but significant shortening of TCRB CDR3s in all four CD4+ subsets.

In its sample, this clone was seen a few times. Its antigen is not identified. TCRB transcripts that were expressed got sequenced, as all of the isolated RNA had been reverse transcribed. TCRdb's copy holds only in-frame clones and misses some; the assay was immunoSEQ multiplex PCR. The sample shows more than 550,000 clones, more than 12% of them seen only once. Germline trimming cut 4 bases from V and 3 bases from J; bases unmatched to any gene: 3. This CDR3 is built from 15 residues. Germline CDR1 reads SGDLS; CDR2 reads YYNGEE. The clonotype was recovered from a man aged 18-30 years with type 1 diabetes. The material sequenced was naive CD4+ T cells from blood. The genes are TRBV9 and TRBJ2-5; 13 positions agree with TRBD2. DNA of the CDR3: TGTGCCAGCAGCCCCGGGACTAGCGGGGAAGAGACCCAGTACTTC. It codes for CASSPGTSGEETQYF.